The 10 T cell receptor beta chains listed next were all sequenced from one sample in a study of T cell responses to AZD1222 COVID-19 vaccine. The repertoire was sequenced with immunoSEQ multiplex PCR; TCRdb's copy has only in-frame clones and lacks some. The profile shows 60,000 to 85,000 clones, 85% of them singletons. The sequencing here drew on peripheral blood, taken on day 0 of AZD1222 vaccination. These receptors were collected from an adult in good health.

V and J are TRBV3-1 (or the pseudogene TRBV3-2) and TRBJ2-6; either TRBD1 or TRBD2 may fit D (5 bases each). The CDR3 consists of 20 residues. V was shortened by 0 bases and J by 6 bases, with 24 bases between the two germline ends. Germline V gene data show CDR1 as LGHDT and CDR2 as YNNKEL (reference sequence). The CDR3 reads CASSQEFLRGASTEANVLTF. The CDR3 nucleotides are TGTGCCAGCAGCCAAGAGTTCTTGAGGGGCGCATCCACAGAGGCCAACGTCCTGACTTTC.

The chain employs TRBV9 and TRBJ2-7; the D gene could be TRBD1 or TRBD2 (6 bases each). The CDR3 loop spans 15 amino acids. Trimming took off 0 bases at V and 5 bases at J, with 15 bases between the two ends. Germline CDR1 is SGDLS and CDR2 is YYNGEE. The CDR3 sequence is CASSVEGGFFDEQYF. Written as DNA, the CDR3 is TGTGCCAGCAGCGTAGAGGGGGGTTTCTTTGACGAGCAGTACTTC.

This rearrangement joins TRBV9 to TRBJ2-3; 7 positions agree with TRBD1. The V gene end was trimmed by 0 bases and the J gene end by 5 bases; junction bases not matched to a gene: 3. The CDR3 is 14 amino acids. Germline V lookup: CDR1 SGDLS, CDR2 YYNGEE. This CDR3 is CASSVGQGRDTQYF. The CDR3 DNA sequence: TGTGCCAGCAGCGTAGGACAGGGAAGAGATACGCAGTATTTT. Full variable domain (missing parts from reference TRBV9 and TRBJ2-3): DSGVTQTPKHLITATGQRVTLRCSPRSGDLSVYWYQQSLDQGLQFLIQYYNGEERAKGNILERFSAQQFPDLHSELNLSSLELGDSALYFCASSVGQGRDTQYFGPGTRLTVL.

V and J are TRBV2 and TRBJ2-7, with D maybe TRBD2 (5 bases). The CDR3 is 12 amino acids. CDR1 and CDR2 from the germline V gene are SNHLY and FYNNEI. Trimming cost V 7 bases and J 5 bases, with 12 bases left between them. In nucleotides, the CDR3 is TGTGCCAGCACCCGGGAAGGCCACGAGCAGTACTTC. Protein product: CASTREGHEQYF.

The chain employs TRBV12-3 or TRBV12-4 and TRBJ1-2; D gene ambiguous. CDR3 length: 11 amino acids. V gave up 7 bases and J gave up 5 bases, with 8 bases separating them. The CDR3 sequence: CASKGFYGYTF. The DNA for the CDR3 is TGTGCCAGCAAAGGGTTTTATGGCTACACCTTC.

V and J are TRBV15 and TRBJ2-1; 11 positions match TRBD2. Germline CDR1 and CDR2: LNHNV and YYDKDF (reference sequence). With 3 bases clipped from V and 1 base from J, the junction kept 5 bases outside the gene matches. The CDR3 totals 17 residues. CDR3 amino acids: CATSSPRLAGSYNEQFF. For the CDR3, the DNA is TGTGCCACCAGCAGTCCCCGACTAGCGGGATCCTACAATGAGCAGTTCTTC.

The chain links TRBV4-1 to TRBJ2-1, with D possibly TRBD2 on 6 matching bases. CDR1 and CDR2 from the germline V gene are MGHRA and YSYEKL. The CDR3 has 16 amino acids. Trimming left V 5 bases short and J 2 bases short, with 16 bases between. The CDR3 DNA is TGCGCCAGCAGCTACTCACCGGGAGCGACCTACAATGAGCAGTTCTTC. Its translation: CASSYSPGATYNEQFF.

The V gene is TRBV10-3, the J gene TRBJ2-5; 11 nucleotides align to TRBD2. Losses at the gene ends were 6 bases for V and 2 bases for J; bases not matched to a gene: 5. The CDR3 loop spans 15 amino acids. From germline, CDR1 is ENHRY and CDR2 SYGVKD. Here the CDR3 DNA reads TGTGCCATCAGCCAGACTAGCGGGGCTCAAGAGACCCAGTACTTC. Residues: CAISQTSGAQETQYF.

This chain connects TRBV10-3 to TRBJ1-1; possible D gene TRBD1, 6 bases. V gave up 8 bases and J gave up 7 bases, with 17 bases separating them. Per germline, CDR1 ENHRY and CDR2 SYGVKD. This CDR3 region has 13 residues. CDR3 in DNA: TGTGCCATCTCGAGGACAGACTATAATGAAGCTTTCTTT. Its translation is CAISRTDYNEAFF.

The rearrangement links TRBV5-5 to TRBJ1-5; D perhaps matches TRBD1 (5 bases). V was trimmed by 4 bases and J by 0 bases, leaving 14 bases between them. The CDR3 is 16 amino acids. From germline, CDR1 is SGHKS and CDR2 YYEKEE (reference sequence). For the CDR3, the DNA is TGTGCCAGCAGCCCCTATGAGGGGACTAGCAATCAGCCCCAGCATTTT. As protein: CASSPYEGTSNQPQHF.